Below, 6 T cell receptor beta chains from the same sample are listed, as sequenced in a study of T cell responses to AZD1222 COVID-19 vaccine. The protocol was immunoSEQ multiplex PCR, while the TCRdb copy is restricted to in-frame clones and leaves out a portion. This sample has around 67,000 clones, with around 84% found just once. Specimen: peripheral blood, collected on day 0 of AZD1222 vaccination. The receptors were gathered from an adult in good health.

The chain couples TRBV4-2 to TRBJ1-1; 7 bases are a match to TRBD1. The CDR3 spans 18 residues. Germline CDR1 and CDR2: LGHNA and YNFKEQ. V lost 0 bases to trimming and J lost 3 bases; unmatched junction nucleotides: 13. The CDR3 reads CASSQEILREGADTEAFF. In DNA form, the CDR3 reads TGTGCCAGCAGCCAAGAGATTCTGAGGGAGGGGGCGGACACTGAAGCTTTCTTT.

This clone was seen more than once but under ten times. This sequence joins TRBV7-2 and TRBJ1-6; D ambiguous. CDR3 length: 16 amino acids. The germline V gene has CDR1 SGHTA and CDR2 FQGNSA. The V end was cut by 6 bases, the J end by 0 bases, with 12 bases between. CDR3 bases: TGTGCCAGCAGAATCGACGGCGGCTCCTATAATTCACCCCTCCACTTT. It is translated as CASRIDGGSYNSPLHF.

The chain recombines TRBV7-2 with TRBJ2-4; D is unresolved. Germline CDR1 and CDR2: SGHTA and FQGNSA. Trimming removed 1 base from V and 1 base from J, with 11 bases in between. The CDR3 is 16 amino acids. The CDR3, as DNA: TGTGCCAGCAGCTTAGGTACGGGTAATGCCAAAAACATTCAGTACTTC. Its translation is CASSLGTGNAKNIQYF.

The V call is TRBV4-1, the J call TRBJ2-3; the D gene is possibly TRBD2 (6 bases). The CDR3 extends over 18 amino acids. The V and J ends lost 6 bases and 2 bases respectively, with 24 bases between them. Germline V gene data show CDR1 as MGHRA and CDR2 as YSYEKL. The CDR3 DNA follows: TGCGCCAGCAGTACACCGATTCACCCTGCGGGGCTCACAGATACGCAGTATTTT. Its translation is CASSTPIHPAGLTDTQYF.

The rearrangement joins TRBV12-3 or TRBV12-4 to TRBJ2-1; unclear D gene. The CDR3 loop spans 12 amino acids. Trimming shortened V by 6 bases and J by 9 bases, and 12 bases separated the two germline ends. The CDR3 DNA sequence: TGTGCCAGCAGCCGAGGACCGAGTGAGCAGTTCTTC. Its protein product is CASSRGPSEQFF.

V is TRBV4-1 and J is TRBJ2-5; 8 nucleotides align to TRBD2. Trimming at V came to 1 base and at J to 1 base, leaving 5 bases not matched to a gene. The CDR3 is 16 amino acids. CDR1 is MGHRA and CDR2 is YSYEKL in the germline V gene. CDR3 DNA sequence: TGCGCCAGCAGCCAAGCGGGGAGCGGGGGCCAAGAGACCCAGTACTTC. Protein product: CASSQAGSGGQETQYF.